These T cell receptor beta chains were read from a single sample in a study of blood T cells in healthy people across ages. One entry per CDR3 protein results from TCRdb running MiXCR on the 5' RACE reads. The sample records about 900,000 distinct CDR3 sequences, under 50% being singletons. The material sequenced was blood. Receptors originate from a man aged 25-40 years in good health. Each CDR3 is given with its conserved first and last residue. Each record gives: V gene, clone size, D gene, J gene, CDR3 protein, CDR3 DNA. The D gene is left open where the match is weak. A clone size is listed for some rows: how often the clone was seen (once, few, many), or a class if it is expanded.

TRBV28	-	-	TRBJ2-6	CASIPLDSGANVLTF	TGTGCCAGCATACCTTTAGACTCTGGGGCCAACGTCCTGACTTTC
TRBV6-5	-	-	TRBJ1-1	CASSYSGEVTEAFF	TGTGCCAGCAGTTACTCGGGGGAGGTCACTGAAGCTTTCTTT
TRBV19	once	-	TRBJ2-4	CATGDTALAKNIQYF	TGTGCCACCGGGGACACCGCCTTAGCCAAAAACATTCAGTACTTC
TRBV29-1	-	-	TRBJ2-5	CSVVPTAQETQYF	TGCAGCGTAGTGCCGACAGCGCAAGAGACCCAGTACTTC
TRBV7-2	-	TRBD2	TRBJ2-5	CASSLGPFQGLTSGGASSYNEQYF	TGTGCCAGCAGCTTAGGGCCGTTCCAGGGCCTGACTAGCGGGGGGGCGAGCTCCTACAATGAGCAGTACTTC
TRBV12-3/TRBV12-4	few	-	TRBJ1-5	CASSLVGINQPQHF	TGTGCCAGCAGTTTAGTAGGTATCAATCAGCCCCAGCATTTT
TRBV12-3/TRBV12-4	-	-	TRBJ2-7	CASMGYPTYEQYF	TGTGCCAGCATGGGATATCCGACCTACGAGCAGTACTTC
TRBV2	-	TRBD2	TRBJ2-7	CASSASGLAGDPKYF	TGTGCCAGCAGTGCCTCGGGACTAGCGGGGGACCCTAAGTACTTC
TRBV7-8	few	TRBD2	TRBJ2-7	CASSLEGAGATAYEQYF	TGTGCCAGCAGCTTAGAGGGAGCGGGGGCAACCGCCTACGAGCAGTACTTC
TRBV10-3	once	TRBD2	TRBJ2-7	CAISESGIYEQYF	TGTGCCATCAGTGAGAGCGGGATATACGAGCAGTACTTC